This T cell receptor beta chain was sequenced during a study of blood T cell repertoires in COVID-19. Study background: T cells, B-cell-depleted T cells, or PBMCs supplied cDNA or gDNA.

The CDR3 has 14 residues. Per the germline V gene, CDR1 is SEHNR and CDR2 is FQNEAQ (reference sequence). The ends were cut back, 5 bases at V and 0 bases at J, with 10 bases in the middle. Profiling relied on immunoSEQ multiplex PCR, and the TCRdb table lists in-frame clones only, not all of them. The table records some 250,000 clones, 85% to 90% of them present only once. Recruitment covered 20 to 25 US areas and drew participants whose ages spanned roughly 18 to 100 years. Cohorts were determined from participant-reported clinical history. Two negative PCRs, clearance, or symptom resolution had been documented for recovered Cohort 3 donors.

The chain links TRBV7-9 to TRBJ1-1; D is possibly TRBD1 (6 bases). Sample: PBMCs or T cells enriched from blood (not recorded which). This TCR derives from a man between 35 and 55 years old who had recovered from COVID-19. This CDR3 is CASSQRQVNTEAFF. CDR3 sequence (DNA): TGTGCCAGCAGCCAACGACAGGTGAACACTGAAGCTTTCTTT.